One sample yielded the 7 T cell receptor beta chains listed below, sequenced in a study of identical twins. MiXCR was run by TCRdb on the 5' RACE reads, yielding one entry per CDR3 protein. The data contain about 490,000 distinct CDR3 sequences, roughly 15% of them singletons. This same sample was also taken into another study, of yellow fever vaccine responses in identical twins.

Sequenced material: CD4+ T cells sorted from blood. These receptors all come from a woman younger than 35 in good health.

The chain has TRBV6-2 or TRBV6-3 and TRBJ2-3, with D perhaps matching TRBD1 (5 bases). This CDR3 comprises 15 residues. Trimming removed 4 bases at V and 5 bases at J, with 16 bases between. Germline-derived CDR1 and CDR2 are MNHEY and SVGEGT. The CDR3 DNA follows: TGTGCCAGCAGTTCGGTCAGGGAATTACGAGATACGCAGTATTTT. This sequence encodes CASSSVRELRDTQYF.

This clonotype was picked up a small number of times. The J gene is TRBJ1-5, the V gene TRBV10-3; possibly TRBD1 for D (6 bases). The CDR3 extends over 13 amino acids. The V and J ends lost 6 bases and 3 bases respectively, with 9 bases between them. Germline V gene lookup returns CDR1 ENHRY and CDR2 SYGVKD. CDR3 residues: CAIRDSHNQPQHF. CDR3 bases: TGTGCCATCAGGGACAGCCACAATCAGCCCCAGCATTTT.

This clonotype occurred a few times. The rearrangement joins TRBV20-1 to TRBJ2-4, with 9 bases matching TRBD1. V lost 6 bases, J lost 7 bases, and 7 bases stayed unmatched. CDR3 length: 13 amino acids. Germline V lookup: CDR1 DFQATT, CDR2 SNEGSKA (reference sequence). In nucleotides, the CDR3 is TGCAGTGCCGACTCGGGGACAGGGAACATTCAGTACTTC. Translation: CSADSGTGNIQYF.

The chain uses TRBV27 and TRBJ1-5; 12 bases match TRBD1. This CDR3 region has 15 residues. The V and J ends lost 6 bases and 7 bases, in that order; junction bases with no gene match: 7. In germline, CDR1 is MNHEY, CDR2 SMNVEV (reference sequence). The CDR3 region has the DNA TGTGCCAGCAGCCCCAGGGACAGGGGGCGCCAGCCCCAGCATTTT. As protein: CASSPRDRGRQPQHF.

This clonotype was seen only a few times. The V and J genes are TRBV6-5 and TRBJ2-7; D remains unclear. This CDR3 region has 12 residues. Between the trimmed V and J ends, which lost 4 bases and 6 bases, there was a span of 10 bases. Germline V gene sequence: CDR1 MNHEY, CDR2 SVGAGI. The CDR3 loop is CASSSRVSEQYF. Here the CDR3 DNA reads TGTGCCAGCAGTTCCCGGGTCTCCGAGCAGTACTTC.

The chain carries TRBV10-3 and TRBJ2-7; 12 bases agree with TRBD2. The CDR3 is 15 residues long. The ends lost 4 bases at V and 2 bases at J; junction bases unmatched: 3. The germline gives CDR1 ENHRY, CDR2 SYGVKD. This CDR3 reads CAISGTSGTTYEQYF. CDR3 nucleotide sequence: TGTGCCATCAGTGGGACTAGCGGGACTACCTACGAGCAGTACTTC.

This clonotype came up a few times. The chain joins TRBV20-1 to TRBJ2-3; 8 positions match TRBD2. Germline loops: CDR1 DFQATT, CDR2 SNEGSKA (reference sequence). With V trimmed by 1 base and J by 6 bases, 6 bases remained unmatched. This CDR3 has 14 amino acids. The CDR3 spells CSARAGTREDTQYF. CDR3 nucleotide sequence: TGCAGTGCTAGAGCCGGGACTAGAGAGGATACGCAGTATTTT.